The 2 T cell receptor beta chains given below trace back to one sample, sequenced in a study of blood T cell repertoires in COVID-19. Sequencing was performed with immunoSEQ multiplex PCR; in TCRdb, only in-frame clones are kept and a portion is missing. The table shows fewer than 250,000 clones, with approximately 88% occurring only once. The sequencing sample was made of PBMCs or T cells enriched from blood (not recorded which). These receptors were obtained from a woman younger than 45 who had recovered from COVID-19.

This chain links TRBV28 with TRBJ2-5; a weak D match, TRBD1 (7 bases). Germline-derived CDR1 and CDR2 are MDHEN and SYDVKM. Trimming cost V 2 bases and J 2 bases, with 21 bases left between them. This CDR3 is built from 18 residues. The CDR3 DNA reads as TGTGCCAGCAGTTTAGGGGCAATAGGAGGGGGCGGGCAAGAGACCCAGTACTTC. It codes for CASSLGAIGGGGQETQYF.

CDR3 bases: TGTGCCAGCAGTTCTCGGACAGGGGCAAACTGGAACACCATATATTTT. It encodes CASSSRTGANWNTIYF. This chain connects TRBV28 to TRBJ1-3, with TRBD1 matching over 9 bases. The V gene's germline CDR1 is MDHEN and CDR2 SYDVKM. There are 16 residues in the CDR3. Trimming at V came to 4 bases and at J to 7 bases, leaving 11 bases not matched to a gene.